This is a list of T cell receptor beta chains from one sample in a study of spatial heterogeneity in lung cancer. TCRdb fed the 5' RACE reads into MiXCR, producing one record per CDR3 protein. The profile shows fewer than 6,500 distinct CDR3 sequences, roughly an eighth of them singletons. The sequencing used normal lung tissue next to the tumor, collected at surgery. These receptors were taken from a male donor with early-stage non-small cell lung cancer. Both conserved end residues are part of each CDR3. D genes are given only for firm matches. Clone size is shown for a subset of rows, as once, few, many or a class of expanded clone.

v_call: TRBV6-1
d_call: NA
j_call: TRBJ1-6
clone_size: medium-sized
cdr3_aa: CASSREQFGSPLHF
cdr3_nt: TGTGCCAGCAGTCGGGAACAGTTTGGATCACCCCTCCACTTT

v_call: TRBV27
d_call: NA
j_call: TRBJ1-5
clone_size: NA
cdr3_aa: CASRKGVGFNQPQHF
cdr3_nt: TGTGCCAGCAGAAAGGGGGTGGGTTTCAATCAGCCCCAGCATTTT

v_call: TRBV14
d_call: NA
j_call: TRBJ2-1
clone_size: many
cdr3_aa: CASSLRLSYSYNEQFF
cdr3_nt: TGTGCCAGCAGCCTCAGACTATCCTACTCCTACAATGAGCAGTTCTTC

v_call: TRBV7-2
d_call: NA
j_call: TRBJ1-2
clone_size: medium-sized
cdr3_aa: CASSLLGRRGYTF
cdr3_nt: TGTGCCAGCAGCCTTCTAGGTCGGCGCGGCTACACCTTC

v_call: TRBV6-2/TRBV6-3
d_call: TRBD2
j_call: TRBJ2-7
clone_size: medium-sized
cdr3_aa: CASSYSGGSGSVYEQYF
cdr3_nt: TGTGCCAGCAGTTACTCGGGGGGCAGCGGGAGTGTCTACGAGCAGTACTTC

v_call: TRBV4-3
d_call: NA
j_call: TRBJ2-3
clone_size: few
cdr3_aa: CASSRRAGDTQYF
cdr3_nt: TGCGCCAGCAGCCGTAGGGCCGGCGATACGCAGTATTTT

v_call: TRBV6-1
d_call: TRBD1
j_call: TRBJ1-6
clone_size: medium-sized
cdr3_aa: CASSQRGQDNSPLHF
cdr3_nt: TGTGCCAGCAGTCAGCGGGGACAGGATAATTCACCCCTCCACTTT

v_call: TRBV18
d_call: NA
j_call: TRBJ2-7
clone_size: medium-sized
cdr3_aa: CASSPPQGVSEQYF
cdr3_nt: TGTGCCAGCTCACCACCCCAGGGAGTAAGCGAGCAGTACTTC

v_call: TRBV20-1
d_call: TRBD2
j_call: TRBJ2-5
clone_size: large
cdr3_aa: CSARLASGPQETQYF
cdr3_nt: TGCAGTGCTAGACTCGCTAGCGGACCACAAGAGACCCAGTACTTC

v_call: TRBV2
d_call: TRBD2
j_call: TRBJ2-3
clone_size: NA
cdr3_aa: CASSEARSGVGDTQYF
cdr3_nt: TGTGCCAGCAGTGAGGCACGGAGCGGGGTCGGAGATACGCAGTATTTT

v_call: TRBV7-8
d_call: NA
j_call: TRBJ2-2
clone_size: many
cdr3_aa: CASRPPGLNTGELFF
cdr3_nt: TGTGCCAGCAGACCACCGGGACTCAACACCGGGGAGCTGTTTTTT

v_call: TRBV12-3/TRBV12-4
d_call: TRBD1
j_call: TRBJ1-2
clone_size: NA
cdr3_aa: CASSPGQGANYGYTF
cdr3_nt: TGTGCCAGCAGTCCCGGACAGGGGGCTAACTATGGCTACACCTTC

v_call: TRBV20-1
d_call: TRBD2
j_call: TRBJ2-1
clone_size: many
cdr3_aa: CSARGGLVGNEQFF
cdr3_nt: TGCAGTGCTAGAGGGGGACTAGTGGGAAATGAGCAGTTCTTC

v_call: TRBV20-1
d_call: TRBD1
j_call: TRBJ1-2
clone_size: medium-sized
cdr3_aa: CSAGQDGYTF
cdr3_nt: TGCAGTGCTGGACAGGATGGCTACACCTTC

v_call: TRBV6-1
d_call: TRBD1
j_call: TRBJ1-5
clone_size: medium-sized
cdr3_aa: CASSNRQGSNQPQHF
cdr3_nt: TGTGCCAGCAGTAACCGACAGGGTAGCAATCAGCCCCAGCATTTT

v_call: TRBV12-3/TRBV12-4
d_call: NA
j_call: TRBJ2-5
clone_size: medium-sized
cdr3_aa: CASSLARDFQETQYF
cdr3_nt: TGTGCCAGCAGCTTGGCCCGGGACTTCCAAGAGACCCAGTACTTC

v_call: TRBV6-2/TRBV6-3
d_call: TRBD1
j_call: TRBJ1-1
clone_size: many
cdr3_aa: CASGTGGTEAFF
cdr3_nt: TGTGCCAGCGGAACAGGGGGCACTGAAGCTTTCTTT

v_call: TRBV11-2
d_call: NA
j_call: TRBJ2-1
clone_size: many
cdr3_aa: CASSLKGAEQFF
cdr3_nt: TGTGCCAGCAGCTTAAAAGGGGCAGAGCAGTTCTTC

v_call: TRBV20-1
d_call: NA
j_call: TRBJ2-3
clone_size: many
cdr3_aa: CSGFRPTDTQYF
cdr3_nt: TGCAGTGGCTTCAGGCCGACAGATACGCAGTATTTT

v_call: TRBV29-1
d_call: NA
j_call: TRBJ2-2
clone_size: medium-sized
cdr3_aa: CSVTTITGELFF
cdr3_nt: TGCAGCGTTACCACGATCACCGGGGAGCTGTTTTTT

v_call: TRBV2
d_call: TRBD1
j_call: TRBJ1-2
clone_size: few
cdr3_aa: CAGRTGVGYGYTF
cdr3_nt: TGTGCCGGAAGGACAGGGGTGGGCTATGGCTACACCTTC

v_call: TRBV10-3
d_call: TRBD1
j_call: TRBJ1-1
clone_size: many
cdr3_aa: CAIKGQGALNTEAFF
cdr3_nt: TGTGCCATCAAGGGACAGGGGGCATTGAACACTGAAGCTTTCTTT

v_call: TRBV20-1
d_call: TRBD1
j_call: TRBJ1-1
clone_size: medium-sized
cdr3_aa: CSASTQGAWNTEAFF
cdr3_nt: TGCAGTGCTAGCACCCAGGGGGCATGGAACACTGAAGCTTTCTTT

v_call: TRBV6-6
d_call: TRBD1
j_call: TRBJ1-4
clone_size: medium-sized
cdr3_aa: CASSYSGTDPFF
cdr3_nt: TGTGCCAGCAGTTACTCAGGGACAGATCCGTTTTTT

v_call: TRBV5-1
d_call: NA
j_call: TRBJ1-4
clone_size: many
cdr3_aa: CASSYGDPNEKLFF
cdr3_nt: TGCGCCAGCAGCTACGGTGATCCGAATGAAAAACTGTTTTTT

v_call: TRBV4-1
d_call: TRBD2
j_call: TRBJ2-2
clone_size: many
cdr3_aa: CASSHRRTSGVGTGELFF
cdr3_nt: TGCGCCAGCAGCCACCGCCGAACTAGCGGGGTGGGCACCGGGGAGCTGTTTTTT

v_call: TRBV12-3/TRBV12-4
d_call: TRBD1
j_call: TRBJ1-2
clone_size: NA
cdr3_aa: CASSLIGGLDGYTF
cdr3_nt: TGTGCCAGCAGTTTGATAGGGGGCCTGGATGGCTACACCTTC

v_call: TRBV30
d_call: NA
j_call: TRBJ1-1
clone_size: few
cdr3_aa: CAWSKTENTEAFF
cdr3_nt: TGTGCCTGGAGTAAAACCGAGAACACTGAAGCTTTCTTT